What follows are 6 T cell receptor beta chains derived from one specimen sequenced in a study of neoadjuvant nivolumab and ipilimumab in lung cancer. TCRdb keeps only in-frame clones here, not all; method: immunoSEQ multiplex PCR. The sample contains about 18,000 clones, about 90% of which appear only once. Sequencing used peripheral blood, obtained before neoadjuvant nivolumab, alone or with ipilimumab. All receptors come from an adult with non-small cell lung cancer.

The chain couples TRBV11-3 to TRBJ2-1, with 11 bases fitting TRBD2. Germline values: CDR1 SGHNT, CDR2 YENEEA. CDR3 length: 16 amino acids. J was trimmed by 4 bases and V by 5 bases; bases with no gene match: 7. CDR3 amino acids: CASSPRTSGLYNEQFF. DNA of the CDR3: TGTGCCAGCAGCCCGAGGACTAGCGGGCTTTACAATGAGCAGTTCTTC. Full variable domain (missing parts from reference TRBV11-3 and TRBJ2-1): EAGVVQSPRYKIIEKKQPVAFWCNPISGHNTLYWYLQNLGQGPELLIRYENEEAVDDSQLPKDRFSAERLKGVDSTLKIQPAELGDSAVYLCASSPRTSGLYNEQFFGPGTRLTVL.

This clone counts as medium-sized. The rearrangement links TRBV27 to TRBJ2-5, with 10 bases matching TRBD1. CDR1 MNHEY and CDR2 SMNVEV come from the germline V gene (reference sequence). J gave up 2 bases and V 5 bases, and 5 bases lay outside the gene matches. The CDR3 totals 15 residues. This CDR3 reads CASSPDRGWQETQYF. The CDR3, as DNA: TGTGCCAGCAGTCCGGACAGGGGGTGGCAAGAGACCCAGTACTTC.

The J gene is TRBJ2-5, the V gene TRBV5-1, with D possibly called TRBD1 or TRBD2 (6 bases each). This CDR3 spans 15 amino acids. Germline CDR1 SGHRS, CDR2 YFSETQ. Trimming took off 6 bases at V and 1 base at J, with 16 bases between the two ends. This CDR3 is CASKWVGGPQETQYF. In nucleotides, the CDR3 is TGCGCCAGCAAGTGGGTCGGGGGCCCCCAAGAGACCCAGTACTTC. The variable domain in full, completed from reference TRBV5-1 and TRBJ2-5, reads KAGVTQTPRYLIKTRGQQVTLSCSPISGHRSVSWYQQTPGQGLQFLFEYFSETQRNKGNFPGRFSGRQFSNSRSEMNVSTLELGDSALYLCASKWVGGPQETQYFGPGTRLLVL.

There are a few counts of this clone. The chain recombines TRBV7-9 with TRBJ1-3, with no clear D. Germline V gene data show CDR1 as SEHNR and CDR2 as FQNEAQ (reference sequence). The CDR3 consists of 13 residues. Trimming took 3 bases from V and 8 from J, leaving 11 bases between them. CDR3 amino acids: CASSLSSLDTIYF. The DNA for the CDR3 is TGTGCCAGCAGCTTGAGCTCTTTGGACACCATATATTTT.

The rearrangement links TRBV5-6 to TRBJ2-7; D unclear. Germline CDR1 is SGHDT and CDR2 is YYEEEE. This CDR3 region has 13 residues. V was trimmed by 0 bases and J by 1 base, leaving 5 bases between them. CDR3 DNA: TGTGCCAGCAGCTTGGGAAATTCCTACGAGCAGTACTTC. Amino acid sequence: CASSLGNSYEQYF.

The chain is built from TRBV6-1 and TRBJ2-7; the D gene is possibly TRBD1 (7 bases). The CDR3 length is 13 residues. The V gene's germline CDR1 is MNHNS and CDR2 SASEGT. V was shortened by 6 bases and J by 2 bases, with 11 bases between the two germline ends. CDR3 bases: TGTGCCAGCAGCACCAGGGGGGCCTACGAGCAGTACTTC. Translated, it gives CASSTRGAYEQYF.